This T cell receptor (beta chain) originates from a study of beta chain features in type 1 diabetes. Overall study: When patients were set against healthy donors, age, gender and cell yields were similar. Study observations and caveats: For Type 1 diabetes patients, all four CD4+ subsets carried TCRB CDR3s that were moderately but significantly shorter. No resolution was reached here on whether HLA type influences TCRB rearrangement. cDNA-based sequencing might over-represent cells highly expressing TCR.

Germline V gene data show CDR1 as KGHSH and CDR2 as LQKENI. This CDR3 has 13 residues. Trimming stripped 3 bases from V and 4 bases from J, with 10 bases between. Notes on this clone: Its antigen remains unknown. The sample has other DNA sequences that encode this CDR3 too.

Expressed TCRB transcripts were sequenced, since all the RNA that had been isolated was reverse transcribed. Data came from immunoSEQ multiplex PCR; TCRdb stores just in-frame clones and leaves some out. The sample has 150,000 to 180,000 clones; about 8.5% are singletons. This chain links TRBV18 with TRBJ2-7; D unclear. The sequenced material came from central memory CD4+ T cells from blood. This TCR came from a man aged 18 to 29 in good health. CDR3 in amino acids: CASSPAAAYEQYF. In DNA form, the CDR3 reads TGTGCCAGCTCACCGGCGGCGGCATACGAGCAGTACTTC.